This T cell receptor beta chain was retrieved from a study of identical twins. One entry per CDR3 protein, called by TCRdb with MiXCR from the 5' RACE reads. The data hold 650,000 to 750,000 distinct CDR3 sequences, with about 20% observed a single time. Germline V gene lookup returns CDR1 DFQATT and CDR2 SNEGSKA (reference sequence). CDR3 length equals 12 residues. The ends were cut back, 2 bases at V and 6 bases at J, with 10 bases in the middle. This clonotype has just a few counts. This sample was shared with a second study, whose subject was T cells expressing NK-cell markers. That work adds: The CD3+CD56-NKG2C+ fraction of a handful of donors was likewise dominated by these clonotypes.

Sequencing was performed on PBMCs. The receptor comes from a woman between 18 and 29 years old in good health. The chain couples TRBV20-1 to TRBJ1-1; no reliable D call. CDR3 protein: CSARTSRPEAFF. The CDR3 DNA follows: TGCAGTGCTAGAACAAGCAGACCTGAAGCTTTCTTT.